This T cell receptor (beta chain) was recorded in a study of blood T cell repertoires in COVID-19. The CDR3 has 15 amino acids. Germline values: CDR1 SGHNT, CDR2 YENEEA. V shed 5 bases and J shed 4 bases, with 18 bases lying between them. Method: immunoSEQ multiplex PCR; TCRdb's copy keeps in-frame clones and lacks some. Altogether 200,000 to 250,000 clones are present, roughly 90% being singletons, with the ten largest covering around 2.2%. The rearrangement links TRBV11-3 to TRBJ2-7; tentative D call: TRBD1 (6 bases). This sequence was found in a woman in her forties or fifties with acute or convalescent COVID-19. Sequencing input: peripheral blood. This CDR3 reads CASSGQGTPFYEQYF. In DNA form, the CDR3 reads TGTGCCAGCAGCGGGCAAGGGACACCCTTTTACGAGCAGTACTTC. The variable domain in full, completed from reference TRBV11-3 and TRBJ2-7, reads EAGVVQSPRYKIIEKKQPVAFWCNPISGHNTLYWYLQNLGQGPELLIRYENEEAVDDSQLPKDRFSAERLKGVDSTLKIQPAELGDSAVYLCASSGQGTPFYEQYFGPGTRLTVT.